The clone carrying this T cell receptor beta chain was seen ten or more times. This record belongs to a study of T-cell memory formation after mild COVID-19. With V trimmed by 0 bases and J by 6 bases, 4 bases remained unmatched. Germline CDR1 is LGHNA and CDR2 is YSLEER. This CDR3 has 15 residues. TCRdb redid the calling of the 5' RACE reads with MiXCR, one entry per CDR3 protein. The sample has about 29,000 distinct CDR3 sequences, around 15% seen once. This rearrangement joins TRBV4-3 to TRBJ2-7; 11 positions match TRBD1. The sample was PBMCs or a T cell subset sorted from them (not recorded which). The sequence was collected from an adult who had mild COVID-19 (a few samples of this study predate the infection). Cell type and time point are not known. The DNA of the CDR3 is TGCGCCAGCAGCCAAGATCCGGGACAGGGGGTCGAGCAGTACTTC. As protein: CASSQDPGQGVEQYF.